The 2 T cell receptor beta chains below all came from one sample that was sequenced in a study of blood T cell repertoires in COVID-19. Sequencing was performed with immunoSEQ multiplex PCR; in TCRdb, only in-frame clones are kept and a portion is missing. In the table there are 70,000 to 95,000 clones, approximately 82% of which are singletons. Sequencing used peripheral blood. The receptors stem from a woman aged 45-60 years with acute or convalescent COVID-19.

This clone was detected once. V and J are TRBV12-3 or TRBV12-4 and TRBJ1-2; TRBD1 matches 7 bases. Trimming took 5 bases from V and 8 from J; bases not matched to a gene: 8. There are 13 residues in the CDR3. CDR3 amino acids: CASSPQGGSGYTF. The CDR3 nucleotides read TGTGCCAGCAGTCCGCAGGGGGGAAGCGGCTACACCTTC.

This clone was recorded a few times. The V gene is TRBV6-5, the J gene TRBJ1-1; D might be TRBD1 (5 bases). Deletions cut 6 bases from V and 6 bases from J, with 14 bases between. CDR1 MNHEY and CDR2 SVGAGI come from the germline V gene. This CDR3 comprises 13 residues. The CDR3 DNA reads TGTGCCAGCAGACAGGCCCTGGGCCCTGAAGCTTTCTTT. Its protein product is CASRQALGPEAFF.